The source of this T cell receptor (beta chain) is a study of blood T cell repertoires in COVID-19. Overall study: Samples taken during acute and convalescent COVID-19 were collected in the United States, Italy and Spain.

Generated by immunoSEQ multiplex PCR, the TCRdb table keeps only in-frame clones and is missing some. The sample lists under 250,000 clones; around 82% were seen once. This receptor was obtained from a woman aged 80 or over with acute or convalescent COVID-19. Sequencing was performed on peripheral blood.

The CDR3 DNA sequence: TGTGCCAGCAGTTACGCCGGTCCTTATGGCTACACCTTC. It yields the protein CASSYAGPYGYTF. The J gene is TRBJ1-2, the V gene TRBV28; D not resolved. Trimming removed 4 bases at V and 5 bases at J, with 11 bases between. CDR1 is MDHEN and CDR2 is SYDVKM in the germline V gene. This CDR3 spans 13 amino acids.